A single count supports the clone carrying this TCR beta chain. Its antigen is not identified. Trimming pared 8 bases from V and 5 bases from J, leaving 12 bases between. The CDR3 runs to 13 residues. Germline values: CDR1 MNHEY, CDR2 SMNVEV (reference sequence). These data are taken from a study of cytomegalovirus exposure and HLA in healthy donors. Study-wide findings and caveats: Some highly shared sequence variants likely arose as a pipeline artifact.

60 Vbeta and 13 Jbeta primers were used in PCR. Profiling relied on immunoSEQ multiplex PCR, and the TCRdb table lists in-frame clones only, not all of them. Counted here are 110,000 to 150,000 clones, 60% to 85% occurring once; the ten biggest clones make up around 7%. The rearrangement uses TRBV27 and TRBJ1-4; no reliable D call. This receptor was obtained from a man aged 25-40 years in good health and CMV-seronegative. Material: PBMCs. The DNA for the CDR3 is TGTGCCAGCTCCCCACAGCTGAATGAAAAACTGTTTTTT. It translates to CASSPQLNEKLFF.